This TCR beta chain was documented in a study of identical twins. Study-wide results and caveats: Where out-of-frame alpha sequences were twin-shared, they showed excess low generation probability. Insertions were reduced in abundant cord blood beta clonotypes but not in memory repertoires.

cDNA carried unique molecular identifiers, and a universal primer site was added by template switching. MiXCR, run by TCRdb on the 5' RACE reads, gives a single entry per CDR3 protein. The data show some 330,000 distinct CDR3 sequences, with around 9.7% seen just once and over 7% held by the top ten. Of note for this clonotype: Its cognate antigen is unknown.

The sequence derives from a woman in her forties or fifties in good health. The sequenced material came from naive T cells sorted from blood.

This CDR3 is CASSRQGQGNTIYF. The CDR3 DNA reads TGTGCCAGCAGCCGACAGGGCCAGGGAAACACCATATATTTT. V gene TRBV6-5 combines with J gene TRBJ1-3, with 7 bases aligning to TRBD1. V was clipped by 6 bases and J by 4 bases; unmatched bases: 6. The CDR3 runs to 14 residues. Germline V CDR1 and CDR2: MNHEY, SVGAGI.